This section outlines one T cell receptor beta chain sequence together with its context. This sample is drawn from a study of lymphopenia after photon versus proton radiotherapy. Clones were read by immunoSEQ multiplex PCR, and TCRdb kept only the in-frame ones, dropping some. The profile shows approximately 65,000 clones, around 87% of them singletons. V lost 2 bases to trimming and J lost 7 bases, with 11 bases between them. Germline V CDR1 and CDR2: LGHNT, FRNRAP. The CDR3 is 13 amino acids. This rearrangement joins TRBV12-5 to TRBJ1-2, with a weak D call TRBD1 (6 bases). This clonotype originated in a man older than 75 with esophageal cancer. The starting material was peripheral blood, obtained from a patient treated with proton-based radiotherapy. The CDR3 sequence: CASGLQGGPGYTF. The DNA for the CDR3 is TGTGCTAGTGGTTTGCAAGGGGGTCCTGGCTACACCTTC.